This TCR beta chain derives from a study of control samples from healthy donors and cancer patients. Method: immunoSEQ multiplex PCR; TCRdb's copy keeps in-frame clones and lacks some. The sample holds some 100,000 clones, 85% to 90% seen once. V was pared by 5 bases and J by 2 bases, with 12 bases between. The CDR3 is 14 amino acids. Germline lookup yields CDR1 LNHDA and CDR2 SQIVND (reference sequence). The sequenced material came from blood. The V and J genes are TRBV19 and TRBJ1-1, with D unresolved. This TCR was sampled from a man aged 30-40 years in good health. CDR3 nucleotide sequence: TGTGCCAGTAGTGCGCAGAGGACTAACACTGAAGCTTTCTTT. This gives the protein CASSAQRTNTEAFF. Using reference TRBV19 and TRBJ1-1 for the parts outside the CDR3, the full variable domain is DGGITQSPKYLFRKEGQNVTLSCEQNLNHDAMYWYRQDPGQGLRLIYYSQIVNDFQKGDIAEGYSVSREKKESFPLTVTSAQKNPTAFYLCASSAQRTNTEAFFGQGTRLTVV.